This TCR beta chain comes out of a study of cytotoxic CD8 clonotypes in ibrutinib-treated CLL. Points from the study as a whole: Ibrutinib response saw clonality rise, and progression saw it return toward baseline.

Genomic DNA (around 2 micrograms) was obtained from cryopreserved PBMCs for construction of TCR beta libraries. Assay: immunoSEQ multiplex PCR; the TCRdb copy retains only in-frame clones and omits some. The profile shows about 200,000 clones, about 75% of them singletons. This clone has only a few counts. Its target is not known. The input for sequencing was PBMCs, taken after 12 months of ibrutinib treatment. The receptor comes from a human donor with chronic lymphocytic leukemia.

DNA of the CDR3: TGTGCCAGCAGCTTGGGGGTCGACTATGGCTACACCTTC. Translating gives CASSLGVDYGYTF. The rearrangement links TRBV5-4 to TRBJ1-2; unclear D gene. Trimming left V 0 bases short and J 3 bases short, with 6 bases between. The CDR3 spans 13 residues. CDR1 is SGHNT and CDR2 is YYREEE in the germline V gene (reference sequence).